Listed below are T cell receptor beta chains from one sample, sequenced in a study of shared clonotypes between healthy human individuals. Some clones are missing from TCRdb's copy, which holds only in-frame ones; the method was immunoSEQ multiplex PCR. This table holds about 490,000 clones, over 70% found once. The sample consisted of PBMCs. These receptors came from a woman between 40 and 55 years old in good health. Some clones in this sample may be carry-over from other donors' samples. The CDR3 runs from the conserved cysteine through the conserved F or W. D genes are given only for firm matches. Size tells how often a clone was seen (once, few, many) or the class of an expanded clone, and some rows leave it out.

>TRBD2|TRBJ2-1|.|TRBV9
CASSVGEGTSGRWNEQFF
TGTGCCAGCAGCGTAGGGGAGGGGACTAGCGGGAGGTGGAATGAGCAGTTCTTC
>.|TRBJ2-4|many|TRBV7-9
CASSQAGQLAKNIQYF
TGTGCCAGCAGCCAGGCGGGACAGCTAGCCAAAAACATTCAGTACTTC
>TRBD1|TRBJ1-3|.|TRBV14
CASSQDAGQGRNTIYF
TGTGCCAGCAGCCAAGATGCGGGACAGGGAAGAAACACCATATATTTT
>TRBD1|TRBJ2-2|.|TRBV11-3
CASSFGTANTGELFF
TGTGCCAGCAGCTTCGGGACAGCGAACACCGGGGAGCTGTTTTTT
>.|TRBJ1-3|.|TRBV6-5
CASNGLGDTIYF
TGTGCCAGTAATGGGCTTGGGGACACCATATATTTT
>TRBD2|TRBJ2-1|.|TRBV5-3
CARSGGLAGVVNEQFF
TGTGCCAGAAGCGGAGGACTAGCGGGAGTTGTTAATGAGCAGTTCTTC
>TRBD2|TRBJ2-1|few|TRBV18
CASSPETSGKGEQFF
TGTGCCAGCTCACCCGAGACTAGCGGGAAAGGTGAGCAGTTCTTC
>.|TRBJ2-1|.|TRBV2
CASLAGYNEQFF
TGTGCCAGCTTAGCAGGGTACAATGAGCAGTTCTTC
>.|TRBJ1-2|.|TRBV18
CASSLDSNYGYTF
TGTGCCAGCTCACTGGACAGTAACTATGGCTACACCTTC
>TRBD1|TRBJ2-1|.|TRBV2
CASSSGTGADNEQFF
TGTGCCAGCAGTTCCGGGACAGGGGCCGACAATGAGCAGTTCTTC
>TRBD2|TRBJ2-7|many|TRBV7-2
CASSSQWTSGRGQYF
TGTGCCAGCAGCAGCCAGTGGACTAGCGGGAGAGGGCAGTACTTC
>.|TRBJ2-2|.|TRBV9
CASSVGIARTGELFF
TGTGCCAGCAGCGTAGGTATAGCGAGGACCGGGGAGCTGTTTTTT
>TRBD1|TRBJ1-2|.|TRBV19
CASSSPGQGIYGYTF
TGTGCCAGTAGTTCCCCGGGACAGGGGATCTATGGCTACACCTTC
>.|TRBJ2-2|many|TRBV27
CASSFYRLTGELFF
TGTGCCAGCAGTTTCTACAGATTGACGGGGGAGCTGTTTTTT
>.|TRBJ2-4|.|TRBV29-1
CSVGVGNIQYF
TGCAGCGTGGGGGTAGGAAACATTCAGTACTTC
>.|TRBJ2-3|.|TRBV19
CASSINRNSDTQYF
TGTGCCAGTAGTATAAATCGAAACTCAGATACGCAGTATTTT
>TRBD2|TRBJ2-5|.|TRBV10-2
CASSLGLAPRQETQYF
TGCGCCAGCAGCCTCGGACTAGCGCCCCGCCAAGAGACCCAGTACTTC
>.|TRBJ2-6|.|TRBV9
CASSVSGAGANVLTF
TGTGCCAGCAGCGTCTCAGGGGCTGGGGCCAACGTCCTGACTTTC
>TRBD1|TRBJ1-5|.|TRBV28
CASSMTGSPQHF
TGTGCCAGCAGTATGACAGGGTCGCCCCAGCATTTT
>TRBD1|TRBJ2-7|.|TRBV29-1
CSVGQGSHEQYF
TGCAGCGTGGGACAGGGTTCCCACGAGCAGTACTTC
>.|TRBJ2-7|.|TRBV28
CASSPRRVYEQYF
TGTGCCAGCAGCCCCCGGAGGGTCTACGAGCAGTACTTC
>TRBD2|TRBJ2-5|.|TRBV4-3
CASSQVLAGVAETQYF
TGCGCCAGCAGCCAGGTACTAGCGGGAGTGGCAGAGACCCAGTACTTC
>TRBD1|TRBJ1-1|many|TRBV18
CASSPSRQGLNTEAFF
TGTGCCAGCTCACCCTCTCGACAGGGCTTGAACACTGAAGCTTTCTTT
>.|TRBJ1-3|.|TRBV6-1
CASSEGVGVSGNTIYF
TGTGCCAGCAGTGAAGGGGTGGGAGTCTCTGGAAACACCATATATTTT
>.|TRBJ1-1|once|TRBV7-2
CASSLRANTEAFF
TGTGCCAGCAGCTTAAGGGCGAACACTGAAGCTTTCTTT
>TRBD1|TRBJ2-1|.|TRBV11-1
CASSRDRGSFNEQFF
TGTGCCAGCAGCAGGGACAGGGGGAGTTTCAATGAGCAGTTCTTC
>TRBD2|TRBJ2-2|.|TRBV4-2
CASSRSSGRPTGELFF
TGTGCCAGCTCCCGGTCTAGCGGGAGGCCCACCGGGGAGCTGTTTTTT
>.|TRBJ2-1|many|TRBV5-4
CASSLDPGPQVNEQFF
TGTGCCAGCAGCTTGGATCCCGGACCCCAGGTGAATGAGCAGTTCTTC
>.|TRBJ2-7|.|TRBV7-9
CASSSSYRSEQYF
TGTGCCAGCAGCTCCTCATACCGCTCCGAGCAGTACTTC
>.|TRBJ2-7|.|TRBV6-5
CASSYRGPSSYEQYF
TGTGCCAGCAGTTACAGGGGACCGAGCTCCTACGAGCAGTACTTC
>TRBD1|TRBJ1-5|.|TRBV6-6
CASRPSDRLHQPQHF
TGTGCCAGCAGGCCTTCGGACAGGCTCCATCAGCCCCAGCATTTT
>.|TRBJ2-2|.|TRBV5-1
CASSLTVGGTGELFF
TGCGCCAGCAGCTTGACGGTTGGCGGCACCGGGGAGCTGTTTTTT
>.|TRBJ2-2|.|TRBV7-9
CASSYRRVESGELFF
TGTGCCAGCAGCTACCGACGGGTAGAATCCGGGGAGCTGTTTTTT
>.|TRBJ2-1|once|TRBV2
CASILTPGDEQFF
TGTGCCAGCATACTGACCCCCGGGGATGAGCAGTTCTTC
>.|TRBJ1-1|.|TRBV27
CASSLGYGAAFF
TGTGCCAGCAGTTTGGGGTATGGGGCAGCTTTCTTT
>.|TRBJ2-5|.|TRBV11-2
CASSPIKRQETQYF
TGTGCCAGCAGCCCGATCAAGAGACAAGAGACCCAGTACTTC
>TRBD1|TRBJ1-1|.|TRBV7-3
CASSSTGLNTEAFF
TGTGCCAGCAGCTCGACAGGGCTGAACACTGAAGCTTTCTTT
>TRBD1|TRBJ2-5|.|TRBV4-1
CASSHLGQGKETQYF
TGCGCCAGCAGCCACCTGGGACAGGGGAAAGAGACCCAGTACTTC
>.|TRBJ1-4|once|TRBV11-2
CASSPGTLGANEKLFF
TGTGCCAGCAGCCCCGGAACGTTAGGAGCTAATGAAAAACTGTTTTTT
>.|TRBJ2-1|.|TRBV28
CASTFYNEQFF
TGTGCCAGCACGTTCTACAATGAGCAGTTCTTC
>TRBD1|TRBJ2-5|few|TRBV7-2
CASGQEETQYF
TGTGCCAGCGGACAGGAAGAGACCCAGTACTTC
>.|TRBJ2-5|.|TRBV5-4
CASSLRDLQETQYF
TGTGCCAGCAGCTTGCGGGACTTACAAGAGACCCAGTACTTC
>.|TRBJ1-2|many|TRBV18
CASSPTGTNYGYTF
TGTGCCAGCTCACCTACAGGGACGAACTATGGCTACACCTTC
>.|TRBJ2-7|.|TRBV5-1
CASSWDGSYEQYF
TGCGCCAGCAGCTGGGACGGATCCTACGAGCAGTACTTC
>.|TRBJ1-5|.|TRBV6-1
CASSEASGSNQPQHF
TGTGCCAGCAGTGAAGCCTCAGGGAGCAATCAGCCCCAGCATTTT
>TRBD1|TRBJ2-7|.|TRBV4-1
CASSREPGGSYEQYF
TGCGCCAGCAGCCGAGAACCAGGGGGCTCCTACGAGCAGTACTTC
>TRBD2|TRBJ2-2|.|TRBV7-3
CASKGLAGTGELFF
TGTGCCAGCAAGGGACTAGCGGGAACCGGGGAGCTGTTTTTT
>TRBD2|TRBJ2-2|once|TRBV4-3
CASSQALAGVLNTGELFF
TGCGCCAGCAGCCAAGCCCTAGCGGGAGTATTAAACACCGGGGAGCTGTTTTTT
>TRBD2|TRBJ2-2|.|TRBV9
CASSVPLLAGNTGELFF
TGTGCCAGCAGCGTACCCCTCCTAGCGGGAAACACCGGGGAGCTGTTTTTT
>.|TRBJ2-6|few|TRBV27
CASSLQAPHLSGANVLTF
TGTGCCAGCAGTTTACAGGCTCCCCACCTCTCTGGGGCCAACGTCCTGACTTTC